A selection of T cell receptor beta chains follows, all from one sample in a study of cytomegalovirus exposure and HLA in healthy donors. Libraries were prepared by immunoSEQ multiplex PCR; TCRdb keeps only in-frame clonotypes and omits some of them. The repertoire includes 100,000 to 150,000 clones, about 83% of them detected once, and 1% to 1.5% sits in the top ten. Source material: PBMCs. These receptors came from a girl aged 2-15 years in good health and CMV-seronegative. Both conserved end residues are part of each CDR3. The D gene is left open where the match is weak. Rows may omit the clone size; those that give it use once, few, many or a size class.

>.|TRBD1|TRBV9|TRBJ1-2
CASSANRDRGRRNYGYTF
TGTGCCAGCAGCGCAAACCGGGACAGGGGGCGCAGGAATTATGGCTACACCTTC
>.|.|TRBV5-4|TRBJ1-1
CASSWGNQGTEAFF
TGTGCCAGCAGCTGGGGCAATCAGGGGACTGAAGCTTTCTTT
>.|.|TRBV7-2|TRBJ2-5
CASSLSGLETQYF
TGTGCCAGCAGCTTGAGCGGGTTGGAGACCCAGTACTTC
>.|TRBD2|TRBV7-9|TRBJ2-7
CASSSRGAYEQYF
TGTGCCAGCAGCTCTCGGGGGGCCTACGAGCAGTACTTC
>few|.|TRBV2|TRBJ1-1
CASSYLWPEAFF
TGTGCCAGCAGTTACCTCTGGCCGGAAGCTTTCTTT
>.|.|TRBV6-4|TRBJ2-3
CASSPGGTTDTQYF
TGTGCCAGCAGTCCCGGGGGAACCACAGATACGCAGTATTTT
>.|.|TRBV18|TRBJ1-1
CASSPPGSTEAFF
TGTGCCAGCTCACCGCCTGGATCGACAGAAGCTTTCTTT
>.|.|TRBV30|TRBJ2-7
CAWSPGPGIYEQYF
TGTGCCTGGAGCCCTGGGCCGGGGATCTACGAGCAGTACTTC
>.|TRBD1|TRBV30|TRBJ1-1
CAWRNRGGNTEAFF
TGTGCCTGGAGAAACAGGGGAGGTAACACTGAAGCTTTCTTT
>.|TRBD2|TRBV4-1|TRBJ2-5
CASSQALLAGGVETQYF
TGCGCCAGCAGCCAAGCACTACTAGCGGGGGGGGTGGAGACCCAGTACTTC
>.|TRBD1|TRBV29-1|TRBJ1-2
CSVGLGQGAYGYTF
TGCAGCGTTGGCCTCGGACAGGGGGCCTATGGCTACACCTTC
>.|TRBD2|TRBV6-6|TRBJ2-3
CASRHSGGVTDTQYF
TGTGCCAGCCGACATAGCGGGGGGGTCACAGATACGCAGTATTTT
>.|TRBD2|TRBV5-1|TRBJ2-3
CASSFGSRGGLTDTQYF
TGCGCCAGCAGCTTTGGGTCGCGGGGGGGCCTAACAGATACGCAGTATTTT
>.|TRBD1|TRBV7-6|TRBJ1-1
CASSDRAGTEAFF
TGTGCCAGCTCGGACAGGGCGGGCACTGAAGCTTTCTTT
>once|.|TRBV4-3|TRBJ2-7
CASSQQMGGSEQYF
TGCGCCAGCAGCCAACAAATGGGGGGTTCCGAGCAGTACTTC
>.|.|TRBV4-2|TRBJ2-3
CASSQSSRNTDTQYF
TGTGCCAGCAGCCAATCTTCCAGAAACACAGATACGCAGTATTTT
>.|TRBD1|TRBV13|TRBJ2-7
CASSLGQGIYEQYF
TGTGCCAGCAGCTTGGGACAGGGCATCTACGAGCAGTACTTC
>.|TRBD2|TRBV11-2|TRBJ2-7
CASMGREWYEQYF
TGTGCCAGCATGGGGCGGGAGTGGTATGAGCAGTACTTC
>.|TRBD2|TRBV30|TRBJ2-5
CAWDTSGGVETQYF
TGTGCCTGGGATACTAGCGGGGGGGTTGAGACCCAGTACTTC
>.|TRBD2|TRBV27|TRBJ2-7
CASSSLTSGSSYEQYF
TGTGCCAGCAGTTCCTTGACTAGCGGGAGCTCCTACGAGCAGTACTTC
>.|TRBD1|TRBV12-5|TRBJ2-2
CASGRGQGDTGELFF
TGTGCTAGTGGTCGTGGACAGGGAGACACCGGGGAGCTGTTTTTT
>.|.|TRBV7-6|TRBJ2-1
CASSLLADSYNEQFF
TGTGCCAGCAGCTTATTAGCTGATTCCTACAATGAGCAGTTCTTC
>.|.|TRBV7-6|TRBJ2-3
CASSLAISIGGGDTQYF
TGTGCCAGCAGCTTAGCGATCTCAATAGGCGGCGGAGATACGCAGTATTTT
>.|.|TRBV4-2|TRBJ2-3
CASSQLQRSTDTQYF
TGTGCCAGCAGCCAACTTCAGCGGAGCACAGATACGCAGTATTTT
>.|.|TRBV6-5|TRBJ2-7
CASSYSSTQPTYEQYF
TGTGCCAGCAGTTACTCGAGTACCCAACCCACCTACGAGCAGTACTTC
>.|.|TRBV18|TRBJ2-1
CASSAFAQLASVHEQFF
TGTGCCAGCTCCGCCTTTGCCCAGCTAGCTTCGGTGCATGAGCAGTTCTTC
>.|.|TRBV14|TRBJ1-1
CASSQELQLEAFF
TGTGCCAGCAGCCAAGAGCTACAGCTTGAAGCTTTCTTT
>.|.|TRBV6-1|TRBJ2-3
CASSGPGGPSTDTQYF
TGTGCCAGCAGTGGGCCCGGGGGGCCTAGCACAGATACGCAGTATTTT
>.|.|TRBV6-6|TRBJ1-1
CASSYSLEAFF
TGTGCCAGCAGTTACTCTCTTGAAGCTTTCTTT
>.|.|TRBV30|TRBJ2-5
CAWSVTGGETQYF
TGTGCCTGGAGTGTAACAGGAGGGGAGACCCAGTACTTC
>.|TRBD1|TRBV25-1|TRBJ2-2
CASSDFPGQGNTGELFF
TGTGCCAGCAGTGACTTCCCGGGACAGGGGAACACCGGGGAGCTGTTTTTT
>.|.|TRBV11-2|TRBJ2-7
CASSSTSVAYEQYF
TGTGCCAGCAGCTCCACTAGTGTCGCCTACGAGCAGTACTTC
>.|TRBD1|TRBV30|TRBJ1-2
CAWSRDSVNYGYTF
TGTGCCTGGAGCCGGGACAGCGTTAACTATGGCTACACCTTC
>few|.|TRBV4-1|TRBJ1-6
CASSLKGVVSPLHF
TGCGCCAGCAGCCTCAAGGGGGTAGTTTCACCCCTCCACTTT
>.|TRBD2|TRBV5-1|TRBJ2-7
CASSLSGKFHEQYF
TGCGCCAGCAGCTTAAGCGGGAAGTTCCACGAGCAGTACTTC
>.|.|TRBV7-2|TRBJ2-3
CASSPRGTANTQYF
TGTGCCAGCAGCCCCCGAGGGACTGCAAATACGCAGTATTTT
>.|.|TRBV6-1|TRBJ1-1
CASSSNRVTEAFF
TGTGCCAGCAGTTCTAACAGGGTCACTGAAGCTTTCTTT
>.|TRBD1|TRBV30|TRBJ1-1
CAWRHRDRNTEAFF
TGTGCCTGGAGGCACCGGGACAGGAACACTGAAGCTTTCTTT
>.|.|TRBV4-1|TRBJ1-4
CASSHPREKLFF
TGCGCCAGCAGCCACCCGAGAGAAAAACTGTTTTTT
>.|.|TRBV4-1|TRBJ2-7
CASSQDVLQGHDEQYF
TGCGCCAGCAGCCAAGATGTATTACAGGGTCACGACGAGCAGTACTTC
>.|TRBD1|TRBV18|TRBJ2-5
CASSTTGGGQETQYF
TGTGCCAGCTCAACCACAGGGGGCGGCCAAGAGACCCAGTACTTC
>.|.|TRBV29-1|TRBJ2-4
CSVGMGVGKNIQYF
TGCAGCGTTGGTATGGGAGTAGGCAAAAACATTCAGTACTTC
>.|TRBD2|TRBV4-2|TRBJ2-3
CASSQEEGGGGARDTQYF
TGTGCCAGCAGCCAAGAGGAGGGGGGCGGGGGGGCAAGGGATACGCAGTATTTT
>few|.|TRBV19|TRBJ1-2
CASGKNYGYTF
TGTGCCAGCGGGAAGAACTATGGCTACACCTTC
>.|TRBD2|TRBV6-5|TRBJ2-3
CASSPVLLADTQYF
TGTGCCAGCAGTCCCGTTCTACTAGCGGATACGCAGTATTTT
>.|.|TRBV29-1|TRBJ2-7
CSVEEESSYEQYF
TGCAGCGTTGAAGAAGAGAGCTCCTACGAGCAGTACTTC
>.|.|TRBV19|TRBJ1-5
CASNRNGNQPQHF
TGTGCCAGTAACAGGAACGGCAATCAGCCCCAGCATTTT
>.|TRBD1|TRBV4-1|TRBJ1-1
CASSQPLRTGTAEKAFF
TGCGCCAGCAGCCAACCCCTTAGGACCGGGACAGCTGAAAAAGCTTTCTTT
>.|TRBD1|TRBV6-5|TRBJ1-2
CASSYSSGAGGYGYTF
TGTGCCAGCAGTTACTCGTCGGGGGCAGGGGGCTATGGCTACACCTTC
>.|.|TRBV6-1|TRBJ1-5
CASRDSINQPQHF
TGTGCCAGCAGGGACAGTATCAATCAGCCCCAGCATTTT
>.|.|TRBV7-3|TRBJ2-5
CASSLTRGETQYF
TGTGCCAGCAGCTTAACTAGGGGGGAGACCCAGTACTTC
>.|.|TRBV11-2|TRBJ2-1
CASSSVAAYYNEQFF
TGTGCCAGCAGCTCTGTAGCGGCTTACTACAATGAGCAGTTCTTC
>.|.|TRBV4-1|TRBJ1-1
CASSQEGSLNTEAFF
TGCGCCAGCAGCCAAGAAGGGAGTCTGAACACTGAAGCTTTCTTT
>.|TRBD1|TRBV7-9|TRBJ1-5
CASSLSPDRFGNQPQHF
TGTGCCAGCAGCTTATCCCCGGACAGGTTCGGCAATCAGCCCCAGCATTTT
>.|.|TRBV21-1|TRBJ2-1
CASSSPRTSGGRCNEQFF
TGTGCCAGCAGCTCCCCTAGGACTAGCGGGGGTCGATGCAATGAGCAGTTCTTC
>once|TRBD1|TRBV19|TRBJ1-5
CASSRSRTGGINQPQHF
TGTGCCAGTAGTAGAAGCCGGACAGGGGGCATTAATCAGCCCCAGCATTTT
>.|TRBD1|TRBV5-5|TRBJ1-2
CASSSADREYYGYTF
TGTGCCAGCAGCTCAGCGGACAGGGAGTACTATGGCTACACCTTC
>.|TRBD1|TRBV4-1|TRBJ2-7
CASSGQGEEQYF
TGCGCCAGCAGCGGACAGGGTGAAGAGCAGTACTTC
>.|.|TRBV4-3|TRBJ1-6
CASSLNRLRAPLHF
TGCGCCAGCAGCCTTAACAGGCTCCGGGCACCCCTCCACTTT
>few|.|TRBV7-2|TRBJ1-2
CASSLGWEGGYTF
TGTGCCAGCAGCTTAGGGTGGGAGGGAGGCTACACCTTC